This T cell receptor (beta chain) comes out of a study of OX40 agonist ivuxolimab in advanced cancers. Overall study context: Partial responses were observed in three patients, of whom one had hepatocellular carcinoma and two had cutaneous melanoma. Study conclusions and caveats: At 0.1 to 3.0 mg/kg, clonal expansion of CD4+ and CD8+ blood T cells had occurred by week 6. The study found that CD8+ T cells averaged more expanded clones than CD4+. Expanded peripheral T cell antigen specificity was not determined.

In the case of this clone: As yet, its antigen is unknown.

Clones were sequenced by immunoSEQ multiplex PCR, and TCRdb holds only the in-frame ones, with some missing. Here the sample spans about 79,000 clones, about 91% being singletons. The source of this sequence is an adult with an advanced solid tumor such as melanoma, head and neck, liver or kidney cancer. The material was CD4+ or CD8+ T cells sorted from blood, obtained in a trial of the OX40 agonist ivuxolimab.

As DNA, the CDR3 is TGTGCCAGCAGCTTAACAGACCTGAACACTGAAGCTTTCTTT. Translated, it gives CASSLTDLNTEAFF. The genes are TRBV7-3 and TRBJ1-1; D unclear. Germline loops: CDR1 SGHTA, CDR2 FQGTGA. There are 14 residues in the CDR3. Trimming took 0 bases from V and 0 from J, leaving 5 bases between them.